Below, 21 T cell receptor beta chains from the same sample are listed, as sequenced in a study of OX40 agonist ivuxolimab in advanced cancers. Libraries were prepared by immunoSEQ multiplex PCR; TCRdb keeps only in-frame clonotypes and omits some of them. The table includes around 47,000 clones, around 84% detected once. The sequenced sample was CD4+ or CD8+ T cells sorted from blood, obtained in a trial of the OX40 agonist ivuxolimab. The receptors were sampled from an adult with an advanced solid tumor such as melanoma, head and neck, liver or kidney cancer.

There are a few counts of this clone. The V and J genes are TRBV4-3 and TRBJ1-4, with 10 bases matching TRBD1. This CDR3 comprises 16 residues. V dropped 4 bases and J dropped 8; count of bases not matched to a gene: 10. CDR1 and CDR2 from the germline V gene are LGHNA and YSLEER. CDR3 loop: CASSPHHGTGDEKLFF. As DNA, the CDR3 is TGCGCCAGCAGCCCCCATCACGGGACAGGGGACGAAAAACTGTTTTTT.

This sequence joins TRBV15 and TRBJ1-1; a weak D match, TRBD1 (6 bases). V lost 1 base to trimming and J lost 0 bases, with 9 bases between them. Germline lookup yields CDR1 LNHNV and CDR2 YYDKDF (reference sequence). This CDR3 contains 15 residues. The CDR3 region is CATSRGPGVNTEAFF. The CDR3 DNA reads TGTGCCACCAGCAGAGGCCCAGGGGTGAACACTGAAGCTTTCTTT.

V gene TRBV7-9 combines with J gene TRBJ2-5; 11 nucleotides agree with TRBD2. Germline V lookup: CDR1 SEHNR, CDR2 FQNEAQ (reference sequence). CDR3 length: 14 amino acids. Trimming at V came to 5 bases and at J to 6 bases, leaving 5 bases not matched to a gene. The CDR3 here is CASSVPTSGKTQYF. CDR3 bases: TGTGCCAGCAGCGTCCCGACTAGCGGGAAGACCCAGTACTTC.

The CDR3 is CASSLESGTAKQYF. The CDR3 bases are TGTGCCAGCAGCTTAGAATCCGGGACCGCTAAGCAGTACTTC. This rearrangement joins TRBV11-2 to TRBJ2-7, with D perhaps TRBD1 or TRBD2 (5 bases each). The V gene's germline CDR1 is SGHAT and CDR2 FQNNGV. CDR3 size: 14 residues. The V gene lost 0 bases and the J gene lost 8 bases, with 14 bases spanning the gap.

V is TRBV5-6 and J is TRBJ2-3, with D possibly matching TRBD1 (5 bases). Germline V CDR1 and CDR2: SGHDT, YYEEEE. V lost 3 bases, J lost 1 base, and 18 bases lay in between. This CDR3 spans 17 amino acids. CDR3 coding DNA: TGTGCCAGCAGCTCTACTAATCAGGGTTTTGGCACAGATACGCAGTATTTT. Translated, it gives CASSSTNQGFGTDTQYF. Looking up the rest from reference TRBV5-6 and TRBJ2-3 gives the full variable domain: DAGVTQSPTHLIKTRGQQVTLRCSPKSGHDTVSWYQQALGQGPQFIFQYYEEEERQRGNFPDRFSGHQFPNYSSELNVNALLLGDSALYLCASSSTNQGFGTDTQYFGPGTRLTVL.

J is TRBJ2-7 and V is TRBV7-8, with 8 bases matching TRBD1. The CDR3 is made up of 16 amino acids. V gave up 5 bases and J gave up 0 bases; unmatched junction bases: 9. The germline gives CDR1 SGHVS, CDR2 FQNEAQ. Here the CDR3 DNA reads TGTGCCAGCAGCCCCCGTTGGACAGGGAGCTCCTACGAGCAGTACTTC. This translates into CASSPRWTGSSYEQYF.

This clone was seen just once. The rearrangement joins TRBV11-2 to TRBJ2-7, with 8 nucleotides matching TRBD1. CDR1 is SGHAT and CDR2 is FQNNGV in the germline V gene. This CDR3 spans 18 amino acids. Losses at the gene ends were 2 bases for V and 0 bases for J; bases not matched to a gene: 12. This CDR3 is CASSLYGSGQGASYEQYF. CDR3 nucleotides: TGTGCCAGCAGCTTATACGGTTCCGGTCAGGGGGCCTCCTACGAGCAGTACTTC.

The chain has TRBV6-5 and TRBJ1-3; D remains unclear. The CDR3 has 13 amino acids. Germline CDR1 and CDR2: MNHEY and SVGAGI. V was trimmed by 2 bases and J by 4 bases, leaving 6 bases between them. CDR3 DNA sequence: TGTGCCAGCAGTTACGCCTCGGGAAACACCATATATTTT. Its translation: CASSYASGNTIYF.

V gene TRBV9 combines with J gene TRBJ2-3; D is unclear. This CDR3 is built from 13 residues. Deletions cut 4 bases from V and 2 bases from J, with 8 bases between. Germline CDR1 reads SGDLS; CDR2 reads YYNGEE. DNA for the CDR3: TGTGCCAGCAGCCAAGGCTTCACAGATACGCAGTATTTT. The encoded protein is CASSQGFTDTQYF.

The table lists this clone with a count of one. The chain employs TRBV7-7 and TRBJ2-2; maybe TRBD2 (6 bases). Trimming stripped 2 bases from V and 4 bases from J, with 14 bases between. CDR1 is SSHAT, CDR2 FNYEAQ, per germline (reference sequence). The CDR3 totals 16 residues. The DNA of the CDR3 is TGTGCCAGCAGCTTATCGGAGGGAGCGGCCACCGGGGAGCTGTTTTTT. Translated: CASSLSEGAATGELFF.

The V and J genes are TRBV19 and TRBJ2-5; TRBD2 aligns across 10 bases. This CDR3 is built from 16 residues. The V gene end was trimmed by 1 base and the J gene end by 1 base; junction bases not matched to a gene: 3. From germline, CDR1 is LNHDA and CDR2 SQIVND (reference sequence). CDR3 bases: TGTGCCAGTAGTATAGTAAGCGGGGGGGCCCAAGAGACCCAGTACTTC. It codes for CASSIVSGGAQETQYF.

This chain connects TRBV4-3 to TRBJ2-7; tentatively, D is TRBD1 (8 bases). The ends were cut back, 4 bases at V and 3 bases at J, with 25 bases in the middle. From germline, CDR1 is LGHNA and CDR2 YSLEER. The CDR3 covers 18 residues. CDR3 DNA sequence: TGCGCCAGCAGCCCCTACCAAAGCGGGACAGGAAGGTTCTACGAGCAGTACTTC. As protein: CASSPYQSGTGRFYEQYF.

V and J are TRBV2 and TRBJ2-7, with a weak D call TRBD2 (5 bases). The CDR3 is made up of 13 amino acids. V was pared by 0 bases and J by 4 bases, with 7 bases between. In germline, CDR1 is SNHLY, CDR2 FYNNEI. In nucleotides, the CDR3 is TGTGCCAGCAGTGAAGCGGGAGTTTACGAGCAGTACTTC. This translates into CASSEAGVYEQYF.

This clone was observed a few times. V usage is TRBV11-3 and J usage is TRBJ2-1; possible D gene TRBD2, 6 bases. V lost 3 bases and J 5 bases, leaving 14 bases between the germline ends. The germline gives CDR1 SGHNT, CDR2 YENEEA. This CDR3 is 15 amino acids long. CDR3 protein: CASSLAAGSNNEQFF. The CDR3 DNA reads TGTGCCAGCAGCTTGGCGGCGGGGTCGAACAATGAGCAGTTCTTC.

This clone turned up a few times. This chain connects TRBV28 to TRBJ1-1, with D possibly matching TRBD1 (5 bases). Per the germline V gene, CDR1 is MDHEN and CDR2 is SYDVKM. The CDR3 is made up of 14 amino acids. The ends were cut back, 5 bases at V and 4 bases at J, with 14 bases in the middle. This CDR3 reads CASSPGQPLTEAFF. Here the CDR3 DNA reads TGTGCCAGCAGTCCGGGGCAGCCCCTCACTGAAGCTTTCTTT.

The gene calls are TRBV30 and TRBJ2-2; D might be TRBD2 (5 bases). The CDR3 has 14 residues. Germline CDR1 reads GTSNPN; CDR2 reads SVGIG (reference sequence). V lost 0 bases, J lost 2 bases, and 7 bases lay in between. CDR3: CAWSVDSNTGELFF. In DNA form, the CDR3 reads TGTGCCTGGAGTGTGGACTCAAACACCGGGGAGCTGTTTTTT.

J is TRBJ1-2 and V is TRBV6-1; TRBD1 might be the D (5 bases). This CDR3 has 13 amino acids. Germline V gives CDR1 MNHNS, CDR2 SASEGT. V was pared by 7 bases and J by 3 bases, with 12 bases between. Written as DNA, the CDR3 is TGTGCCAGCAAACCGGGGGTTGACTATGGCTACACCTTC. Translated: CASKPGVDYGYTF.

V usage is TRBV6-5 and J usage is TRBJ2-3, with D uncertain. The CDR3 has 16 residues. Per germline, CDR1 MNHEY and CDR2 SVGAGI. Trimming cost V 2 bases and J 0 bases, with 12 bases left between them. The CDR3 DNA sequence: TGTGCCAGCAGTTACACCCCTCTCTCTAGCACAGATACGCAGTATTTT. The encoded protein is CASSYTPLSSTDTQYF.

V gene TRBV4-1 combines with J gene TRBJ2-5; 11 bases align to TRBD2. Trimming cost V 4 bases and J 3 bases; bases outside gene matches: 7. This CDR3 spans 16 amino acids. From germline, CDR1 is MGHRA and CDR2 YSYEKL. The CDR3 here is CASSRQLAGAEETQYF. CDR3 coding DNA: TGCGCCAGCAGCCGCCAACTAGCGGGGGCGGAAGAGACCCAGTACTTC.

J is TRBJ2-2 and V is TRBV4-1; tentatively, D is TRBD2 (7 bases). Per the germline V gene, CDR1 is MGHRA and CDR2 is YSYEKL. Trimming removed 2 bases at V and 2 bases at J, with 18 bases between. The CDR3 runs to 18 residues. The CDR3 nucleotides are TGCGCCAGCAGCCAATTCCCTTGGGGGGGCGCAAACACCGGGGAGCTGTTTTTT. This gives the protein CASSQFPWGGANTGELFF.

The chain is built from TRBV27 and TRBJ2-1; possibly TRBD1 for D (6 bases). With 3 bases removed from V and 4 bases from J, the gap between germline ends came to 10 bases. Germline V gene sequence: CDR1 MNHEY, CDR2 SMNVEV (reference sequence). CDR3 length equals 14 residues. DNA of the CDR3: TGTGCCAGCAGTTTTTACGGACAGTACAATGAGCAGTTCTTC. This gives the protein CASSFYGQYNEQFF.